This is a list of T cell receptor beta chains from one sample in a study of T cell responses to AZD1222 COVID-19 vaccine. Produced via immunoSEQ multiplex PCR; TCRdb's table is partial and in-frame only. This table has 130,000 to 150,000 clones, 90% to 95% appearing once. The sample consisted of peripheral blood, taken on day 0 of AZD1222 vaccination. The receptors originated from an adult in good health. The CDR3 runs from the conserved cysteine through the conserved F or W. A D gene is named only where the DNA matches it firmly.

cdr3_aa cdr3_nt j_call v_call d_call
CASRGDGGSADTQYF TGTGCCAGCAGGGGGGACGGCGGTTCGGCAGATACGCAGTATTTT TRBJ2-3 TRBV27 NA
CASSPGTVEQFF TGTGCCAGCAGCCCAGGGACAGTTGAGCAGTTCTTC TRBJ2-1 TRBV7-3 TRBD1
CASSSDRGDTQYF TGTGCCAGCAGCTCCGACAGGGGGGATACGCAGTATTTT TRBJ2-3 TRBV7-2 TRBD1
CASSLIDTQYF TGTGCCAGCAGCTTGATAGATACGCAGTATTTT TRBJ2-3 TRBV11-2 NA
CASSITPLAGGSGEQFF TGTGCCAGTAGTATTACCCCTCTAGCGGGGGGGTCCGGTGAGCAGTTCTTC TRBJ2-1 TRBV19 TRBD2
CASSLGVGTNEKLFF TGTGCCAGCAGCTTAGGAGTAGGAACTAATGAAAAACTGTTTTTT TRBJ1-4 TRBV7-9 NA
CASRIDRATEKLFF TGTGCCAGCAGAATCGACAGGGCCACTGAAAAACTGTTTTTT TRBJ1-4 TRBV6-5 TRBD1
CATSRWGLADLKDEQFF TGTGCCACCAGCAGATGGGGGCTAGCGGACCTAAAGGATGAGCAGTTCTTC TRBJ2-1 TRBV15 NA
CASSHWMNTEAFF TGTGCCAGCAGCCATTGGATGAACACTGAAGCTTTCTTT TRBJ1-1 TRBV3-1/TRBV3-2 NA
CASSWTGGDEKLFF TGTGCCAGCAGCTGGACAGGGGGCGATGAAAAACTGTTTTTT TRBJ1-4 TRBV7-9 TRBD1
CATRKRGSRGNTIYF TGTGCCACCCGAAAAAGGGGGAGTCGCGGAAACACCATATATTTT TRBJ1-3 TRBV11-3 NA
CASSQPTRGIGELFF TGTGCCAGCAGCCAACCAACTCGGGGCATCGGGGAGCTGTTTTTT TRBJ2-2 TRBV14 NA
CASKGTGGYREQYF TGTGCCAGCAAGGGGACAGGGGGGTATCGCGAGCAGTACTTC TRBJ2-7 TRBV27 TRBD1
CASSHSTGYEQYF TGTGCCAGTAGTCATTCTACGGGCTACGAGCAGTACTTC TRBJ2-7 TRBV19 NA
CASSLSPTYNEQFF TGCGCCAGCAGCCTGAGCCCGACTTACAATGAGCAGTTCTTC TRBJ2-1 TRBV4-3 NA
CASSGSGYGEQFF TGTGCCAGTTCCGGGTCGGGGTACGGTGAGCAGTTCTTC TRBJ2-1 TRBV12-3/TRBV12-4 NA
CATSDPLRADTQYF TGTGCCACCAGTGATCCCCTACGGGCAGATACGCAGTATTTT TRBJ2-3 TRBV24-1 NA
CASSDRGSGSDEQFF TGTGCCAGCAGCGACAGAGGGAGTGGCAGCGATGAGCAGTTCTTC TRBJ2-1 TRBV9 NA
CASSTVQRDFYEQYF TGTGCCAGCAGTACCGTTCAGCGGGACTTCTACGAGCAGTACTTC TRBJ2-7 TRBV6-1 TRBD2
CASSFLAGGSSDTQYF TGTGCCAGCAGCTTCCTAGCGGGGGGGTCCTCAGATACGCAGTATTTT TRBJ2-3 TRBV5-4 TRBD2
CASSLVYEQYF TGTGCCAGCAGCTTAGTCTACGAGCAGTACTTC TRBJ2-7 TRBV7-2 NA